Listed below are T cell receptor beta chains from one sample, sequenced in a study of T cells in Graves' hyperthyroidism and ophthalmopathy. TCRdb reprocessed the multiplex PCR reads via MiXCR and lists one record per CDR3 protein. The profile covers hundreds of thousands of distinct CDR3 sequences, with 12% to 15% appearing a single time and about 9.4% taken by the ten largest. The sequenced sample consisted of blood. All receptors derive from a woman aged 18-29 years with Graves' hyperthyroidism. Each CDR3 is given with its conserved first and last residue. The order of the fields is CDR3 length, D gene, J gene, V gene, clone size, CDR3 protein, CDR3 DNA. The D gene is left open where the match is weak. Clone size appears in some rows only: once, few, many, or a class for an expanded clone.

>14|NA|TRBJ1-6|TRBV5-5|few
CASGAPTANSPLHF
TGTGCCAGCGGCGCCCCGACGGCAAATTCACCCCTCCACTTT
>17|TRBD2|TRBJ2-7|TRBV4-1|NA
CASSQGALSGKGYEQYF
TGCGCCAGCAGCCAAGGGGCTCTTAGCGGGAAGGGGTACGAGCAGTACTTC
>16|NA|TRBJ1-2|TRBV30|many
CAWIHPGTYTNYGYTF
TGTGCCTGGATTCACCCCGGGACCTATACGAACTATGGCTACACCTTC
>15|TRBD2|TRBJ2-7|TRBV7-2|many
CASSYGKLAGGRLYF
TGTGCCAGCAGCTATGGGAAACTAGCGGGAGGGCGGCTGTACTTC
>15|NA|TRBJ1-6|TRBV7-2|many
CASSSARGGGSPLHF
TGTGCCAGCAGCTCGGCCAGGGGAGGCGGCTCACCCCTCCACTTT
>12|NA|TRBJ2-1|TRBV24-1|few
CATSGAGVVQFF
TGTGCCACCAGTGGGGCAGGGGTAGTGCAGTTCTTC
>14|NA|TRBJ1-4|TRBV5-1|few
CASSSRADNEKLFF
TGCGCCAGCAGCTCGAGAGCCGACAATGAAAAACTGTTTTTT
>15|TRBD2|TRBJ2-3|TRBV6-1|many
CASHRTSGSTDTQYF
TGTGCCAGCCACAGGACTAGCGGGAGCACAGATACGCAGTATTTT
>12|NA|TRBJ1-2|TRBV25-1|NA
CATSGLHYGYTF
TGTGCCACCTCGGGACTCCACTATGGCTACACCTTC
>13|NA|TRBJ2-2|TRBV14|NA
CASRRPGAGELFF
TGTGCCAGCAGAAGGCCAGGCGCCGGGGAGCTGTTTTTT
>12|NA|TRBJ1-5|TRBV7-9|NA
CASSLQGRAQHF
TGTGCCAGCAGCTTACAGGGGCGGGCCCAGCATTTT
>13|TRBD2|TRBJ2-7|TRBV29-1|few
CSVWAGGSYEQYF
TGCAGCGTTTGGGCGGGGGGGTCCTACGAGCAGTACTTC
>15|TRBD1|TRBJ1-2|TRBV19|few
CASSIRDRGNYGYTF
TGTGCCAGTAGTATAAGGGACAGGGGTAACTATGGCTACACCTTC
>17|NA|TRBJ2-7|TRBV7-9|few
CASSLAKREHTIHEQYF
TGTGCCAGCAGCTTAGCTAAAAGGGAACACACCATTCACGAGCAGTACTTC
>15|NA|TRBJ1-1|TRBV4-1|NA
CASSRLGGRSPEAFF
TGCGCCAGCAGTCGGTTGGGGGGCAGATCTCCCGAAGCTTTCTTT
>17|NA|TRBJ2-1|TRBV5-1|many
CASSLPEDSISVDEQFF
TGCGCCAGCAGCTTGCCAGAGGACTCCATCAGTGTCGATGAGCAGTTCTTC
>11|NA|TRBJ1-1|TRBV29-1|once
CSVGTGSRAFF
TGCAGCGTTGGAACAGGGTCTCGGGCTTTCTTT
>13|TRBD1|TRBJ2-1|TRBV7-2|many
CASSLAQTGEQFF
TGTGCCAGCAGCTTAGCGCAGACAGGGGAGCAGTTCTTC
>14|NA|TRBJ2-7|TRBV6-1|few
CASSYNDNSYEQYF
TGTGCCAGCAGTTACAATGACAACTCCTACGAGCAGTACTTC
>13|NA|TRBJ2-1|TRBV28|many
CASSQGRSNEQFF
TGTGCCAGCAGCCAGGGGAGAAGCAATGAGCAGTTCTTC
>13|NA|TRBJ1-1|TRBV30|many
CASNPGTRTEAFF
TGTGCCTCCAATCCGGGTACCCGCACTGAAGCTTTCTTT
>16|TRBD2|TRBJ2-1|TRBV7-7|NA
CASSPQVAGGYNEQFF
TGTGCCAGCAGCCCTCAGGTAGCGGGGGGATACAATGAGCAGTTCTTC
>15|NA|TRBJ2-1|TRBV12-3/TRBV12-4|many
CASSFAQGSYNEQFF
TGTGCCAGCAGTTTCGCCCAGGGGTCCTACAATGAGCAGTTCTTC
>16|NA|TRBJ1-2|TRBV7-9|NA
CASSGNRQGGDYGYTF
TGTGCCAGCAGCGGAAATCGGCAGGGTGGAGACTATGGCTACACCTTC
>16|TRBD1|TRBJ2-3|TRBV4-1|NA
CASSQPDRAGSPTQYF
TGCGCCAGCAGCCAACCGGACAGGGCGGGATCCCCTACGCAGTATTTT
>17|TRBD2|TRBJ2-3|TRBV20-1|few
CSARSGLAGPAGNTQYF
TGCAGTGCTAGATCGGGACTAGCGGGGCCGGCGGGGAATACGCAGTATTTT
>16|TRBD2|TRBJ2-1|TRBV27|many
CASLSKVGGSGNEQFF
TGTGCCAGCCTCTCAAAGGTGGGAGGGTCGGGCAATGAGCAGTTCTTC
>14|NA|TRBJ2-1|TRBV7-6|few
CASSPSDRYNEQFF
TGTGCCAGCAGCCCTTCAGACAGGTACAATGAGCAGTTCTTC
>11|NA|TRBJ1-2|TRBV12-3/TRBV12-4|NA
CASSLGTPRTF
TGTGCCAGCAGTTTAGGGACACCCCGAACCTTC
>14|NA|TRBJ2-7|TRBV9|NA
CASSVAGTPYEQYF
TGTGCCAGCAGCGTGGCGGGGACCCCCTACGAGCAGTACTTC
>16|NA|TRBJ1-1|TRBV25-1|NA
CASSERIGQPNTEAFF
TGTGCCAGCAGTGAAAGGATTGGGCAGCCGAACACTGAAGCTTTCTTT
>14|TRBD2|TRBJ2-1|TRBV20-1|many
CSARKGLARNEQFF
TGCAGTGCTAGAAAAGGACTAGCGCGAAATGAGCAGTTCTTC